Shown below are 22 T cell receptor beta chains from a single sample sequenced in a study of post-analysis software for immune sequencing data. Overall study findings and caveats: Patients carried roughly 5 TRBV segments more frequently than controls did, and TRBV5-6, TRBV5-1 and TRBV20-1 were among them.

Unique molecular identifiers tagged the TCR beta cDNA libraries. TCRdb passed the PCR reads through MiXCR, listing each CDR3 protein once. The sample holds hundreds of thousands of distinct CDR3 sequences; roughly 30% are singletons and the top ten take roughly 0.57%. The antigens these receptors bind are not known. Sequencing was done on a sample of blood. Every receptor here comes from a girl aged 5-17 years with multiple sclerosis.

This clonotype was seen a few times. The chain links TRBV29-1 to TRBJ2-3, with TRBD1 identical over 8 bases. Germline CDR1 and CDR2: SQVTM and ANQGSEA. This CDR3 is 14 amino acids long. The junction had 8 bases not matched to a gene; V was cut back by 5 bases and J by 4 bases. This chain's CDR3 is CSVYDRGGPDTQYF. CDR3 in DNA: TGCAGCGTTTATGACAGGGGCGGCCCAGATACGCAGTATTTT.

This chain uses TRBV6-5 with TRBJ2-5; D is perhaps TRBD2 (5 bases). The end of the DNA aligns better with TRBJ2-7, so the J call may be wrong. CDR3 length: 13 amino acids. Germline CDR1 is MNHEY and CDR2 is SVGAGI. CDR3 bases: TGTGCCAGCAGTTCCCGCCCGAGGGACGAGCAGTACTTC. Its translation is CASSSRPRDEQYF.

This clonotype came up a few times. This chain connects TRBV6-6 to TRBJ2-5; 10 nucleotides agree with TRBD2. Germline V gives CDR1 MNHNY, CDR2 SVGAGI (reference sequence). V dropped 2 bases and J dropped 3; count of bases not matched to a gene: 3. CDR3 length equals 15 residues. CDR3 DNA sequence: TGTGCCAGCAGTTACCGGACTAGCGGCAAAGAGACCCAGTACTTC. Its protein is CASSYRTSGKETQYF.

The chain links TRBV6-1 to TRBJ2-7; tentative D call: TRBD2 (5 bases). The CDR3 is made up of 14 amino acids. Germline CDR1 and CDR2: MNHNS and SASEGT. Trimming took off 6 bases at V and 0 bases at J, with 12 bases between the two ends. CDR3 nucleotide sequence: TGTGCCAGCAGGCCGCCCGGGGTCTCCTACGAGCAGTACTTC. Encoded protein: CASRPPGVSYEQYF.

Only a few counts were recorded for this clonotype. The chain joins TRBV20-1 to TRBJ2-5; D perhaps matches TRBD1 (6 bases). The last part of the DNA fits TRBJ2-7 better; the J call may be wrong. The length of the CDR3 is 15 residues. The germline V gene has CDR1 DFQATT and CDR2 SNEGSKA (reference sequence). The CDR3, as DNA: TGCAGTGCTAGGGACAACAGGGTAGCCTCCTACGAGCAGTACTTC. Amino acids: CSARDNRVASYEQYF.

This clonotype was detected ten times or more. The rearrangement uses TRBV10-3 and TRBJ1-1; D not certain. Per the germline V gene, CDR1 is ENHRY and CDR2 is SYGVKD. CDR3 length: 12 amino acids. Trimming left V 3 bases short and J 1 base short, with 3 bases between. The CDR3 DNA follows: TGTGCCATCAGTGACTCGAACACTGAAGCTTTCTTT. This translates into CAISDSNTEAFF.

This clonotype was counted between two and nine times. The chain carries TRBV6-2 or TRBV6-3 and TRBJ2-1, with D uncertain. The CDR3 has 11 amino acids. V lost 2 bases and J lost 9, with 5 bases in between. Germline V gene lookup returns CDR1 MNHEY and CDR2 SVGEGT. The DNA of the CDR3 is TGTGCCAGCAGTTACGGTGCTGAGCAGTTCTTC. This gives the protein CASSYGAEQFF.

This clonotype was seen repeatedly, ten times or more. The chain recombines TRBV4-3 with TRBJ2-7; unclear D gene. Germline CDR1 is LGHNA and CDR2 is YSLEER. V was shortened by 0 bases and J by 0 bases, with 12 bases between the two germline ends. The CDR3 is 16 amino acids. The CDR3 reads CASSQENWRPSYEQYF. The CDR3 region has the DNA TGCGCCAGCAGCCAAGAGAATTGGCGGCCCTCCTACGAGCAGTACTTC.

The CDR3 region is CASSQDLGDEQYF. Here the CDR3 DNA reads TGCGCCAGCAGCCAAGACCTGGGGGACGAGCAGTACTTC. J is TRBJ2-7 and V is TRBV4-3, with D perhaps matching TRBD1 or TRBD2 (5 bases each). Germline V gene data show CDR1 as LGHNA and CDR2 as YSLEER. This CDR3 is built from 13 residues. Between the trimmed V and J ends, which lost 0 bases and 5 bases, there was a span of 8 bases.

The sample holds a few counts of this clonotype. The V gene is TRBV7-2, the J gene TRBJ2-1; D might be TRBD2 (6 bases). The germline gives CDR1 SGHTA, CDR2 FQGNSA. Trimming stripped 0 bases from V and 7 bases from J, with 13 bases between. CDR3 size: 15 residues. The DNA for the CDR3 is TGTGCCAGCAGCTTAGCGGGAATCGGGGGTAATGAGCAGTTCTTC. It encodes CASSLAGIGGNEQFF.

This clonotype was counted only a few times. The chain recombines TRBV27 with TRBJ2-4; tentatively, D is TRBD2 (6 bases). CDR3 length equals 11 residues. Germline CDR1 MNHEY, CDR2 SMNVEV (reference sequence). The V and J ends lost 4 bases and 13 bases respectively, with 11 bases between them. The CDR3 sequence: CASSSPREQYF. The CDR3 DNA reads as TGTGCCAGCAGTTCCCCCCGGGAGCAGTACTTC.

About this clonotype: At one of its ends the junction is not consistent with the germline gene, which may arise from a read error. This sequence joins TRBV18 and TRBJ2-7; no clear D. This CDR3 region has 15 residues. The germline gives CDR1 KGHSH, CDR2 LQKENI. The CDR3 sequence: CASSSPPVQYYEQYF. The CDR3 nucleotides read TGTGCCAGCTCATCACCACCTGTACAGTACTACGAGCAGTACTTC.

The chain couples TRBV12-3 or TRBV12-4 to TRBJ1-5, with D unresolved. The CDR3 loop spans 13 amino acids. Trimming took 3 bases from V and 5 from J, leaving 8 bases between them. CDR3 bases: TGTGCCAGCAGTTTGAGAGAGTATCAGCCCCAGCATTTT. Translating it yields CASSLREYQPQHF.

The chain recombines TRBV3-1 with TRBJ1-2; maybe TRBD1 (6 bases). Germline CDR1 is LGHDT and CDR2 is YNNKEL (reference sequence). The ends were cut back, 8 bases at V and 6 bases at J, with 19 bases in the middle. The CDR3 extends over 14 amino acids. CDR3 sequence: CASSLGGLAHGYTF. For the CDR3, the DNA is TGTGCCAGCTCCCTCGGGGGCCTGGCCCATGGCTACACCTTC.

The CDR3 region has the DNA TGTGCCAGCAGCCCGAAGTCCAACTCGGAGACCCAGTACTTC. It encodes CASSPKSNSETQYF. The V and J genes are TRBV7-2 and TRBJ2-5; D call uncertain. Trimming removed 5 bases from V and 5 bases from J, with 15 bases in between. The CDR3 consists of 14 residues. Looked up from germline, CDR1 is SGHTA and CDR2 is FQGNSA.

This clonotype has only a few counts. This sequence joins TRBV7-9 and TRBJ2-5; the D is unclear. The germline gives CDR1 SEHNR, CDR2 FQNEAQ (reference sequence). This CDR3 spans 16 amino acids. Deletions cut 0 bases from V and 2 bases from J, with 13 bases between. The CDR3 spells CASSLAPEVWQETQYF. The CDR3 region has the DNA TGTGCCAGCAGCTTAGCCCCCGAGGTGTGGCAAGAGACCCAGTACTTC. Complete variable domain (other parts from reference TRBV7-9 and TRBJ2-5): DTGVSQNPRHKITKRGQNVTFRCDPISEHNRLYWYRQTLGQGPEFLTYFQNEAQLEKSRLLSDRFSAERPKGSFSTLEIQRTEQGDSAMYLCASSLAPEVWQETQYFGPGTRLLVL.

This clonotype was observed a handful of times. The CDR3 is CASSGGQGLQQFF. Written as DNA, the CDR3 is TGTGCCAGCAGTGGGGGACAAGGCCTTCAGCAGTTCTTC. The chain carries TRBV6-5 and TRBJ2-1, with a weak D call TRBD1 (6 bases). Trimming stripped 5 bases from V and 11 bases from J, with 16 bases between. Germline V gene sequence: CDR1 MNHEY, CDR2 SVGAGI. This CDR3 is 13 amino acids long.

V gene TRBV7-2 combines with J gene TRBJ2-3; 11 nucleotides align to TRBD1. The trim removed 6 bases at V and 2 bases at J, leaving 4 bases unmatched. The CDR3 runs to 15 residues. Per the germline V gene, CDR1 is SGHTA and CDR2 is FQGNSA. The CDR3 region is CASRRDRGATDTQYF. As DNA, the CDR3 is TGTGCCAGCAGGAGGGACAGGGGGGCCACAGATACGCAGTATTTT. Based on the CDR3 plus reference TRBV7-2 and TRBJ2-3, the full variable domain is GAGVSQSPSNKVTEKGKDVELRCDPISGHTALYWYRQSLGQGLEFLIYFQGNSAPDKSGLPSDRFSAERTGGSVSTLTIQRTQQEDSAVYLCASRRDRGATDTQYFGPGTRLTVL.

This clonotype was found a few times. The DNA for the CDR3 is TGTGCCATCAGTGAGTCACACAAGGGCAGGGGCAATCAGCCCCAGCATTTT. This encodes CAISESHKGRGNQPQHF. The chain uses TRBV10-3 and TRBJ1-5, with a tentative D call TRBD1 (5 bases). Trimming left V 0 bases short and J 2 bases short, with 14 bases between. The CDR3 has 17 residues. The germline gives CDR1 ENHRY, CDR2 SYGVKD.

The J gene is TRBJ2-3, the V gene TRBV4-1; no reliable D call. This CDR3 is built from 15 residues. V lost 0 bases and J lost 3, with 10 bases in between. Germline V gene sequence: CDR1 MGHRA, CDR2 YSYEKL. Here the CDR3 reads CASSQDSVQTDTQYF. In nucleotides, the CDR3 is TGCGCCAGCAGCCAAGACAGTGTCCAGACAGATACGCAGTATTTT.

The chain employs TRBV3-1 and TRBJ2-5, with 10 positions matching TRBD2. Per germline, CDR1 LGHDT and CDR2 YNNKEL (reference sequence). The CDR3 has 14 residues. The J segment lost 11 bases and the V segment lost 0 bases, leaving 6 bases of the junction unmatched. CDR3 sequence reads: CASSQELAGNEQYF. Written as DNA, the CDR3 is TGTGCCAGCAGCCAAGAACTAGCGGGAAATGAGCAGTACTTC.

In its sample, this clonotype was seen a few times. The J gene is TRBJ2-3, the V gene TRBV29-1; 7 bases are a match to TRBD2. In germline, CDR1 is SQVTM, CDR2 ANQGSEA. The CDR3 consists of 13 residues. Germline trimming cut 7 bases from V and 0 bases from J; bases unmatched to any gene: 4. The CDR3 coding sequence is TGCAGCGGCTTTAGCGGGAGCACAGATACGCAGTATTTT. It is translated as CSGFSGSTDTQYF.